Listed here are 26 T cell receptor beta chains from one sample, sequenced in a study of T cell repertoires in cytomegalovirus infection. Antigens of these TCRs are unknown. MiXCR, applied by TCRdb to the reads, yields one record per CDR3 protein. The sample contains fewer than 1,000,000 distinct CDR3 sequences, less than 35% of which appear only once. The sample consisted of cultured CD8+ T cells from PBMCs, taken from culture after CMV antigen stimulation. The receptors stem from a human donor in good health (CMV status not recorded). Some clones in this sample may be carry-over from other donors' samples.

This clonotype was detected ten times or more. The genes are TRBV7-2 and TRBJ2-5; tentative D call: TRBD1 (6 bases). Germline V gene lookup returns CDR1 SGHTA and CDR2 FQGNSA. V was shortened by 2 bases and J by 6 bases, with 13 bases between the two germline ends. The CDR3 is made up of 14 amino acids. CDR3 nucleotide sequence: TGTGCCAGCAGCTTACGGTCAGGGGCGAAGACCCAGTACTTC. It specifies CASSLRSGAKTQYF. Together with reference TRBV7-2 and TRBJ2-5, the CDR3 gives the full variable domain: GAGVSQSPSNKVTEKGKDVELRCDPISGHTALYWYRQSLGQGLEFLIYFQGNSAPDKSGLPSDRFSAERTGGSVSTLTIQRTQQEDSAVYLCASSLRSGAKTQYFGPGTRLLVL.

Concerning this clonotype: This may be a read error: a much more frequent sequence differs by one nucleotide. DNA of the CDR3: TGTGTCAGCAGCTTAGAAGCGGGGGGGCCGGAGACCCAGTACTTC. This encodes CVSSLEAGGPETQYF. The rearrangement links TRBV7-6 to TRBJ2-5; 10 nucleotides agree with TRBD2. Germline V gene sequence: CDR1 SGHVS, CDR2 FNYEAQ. CDR3 length: 15 amino acids.

This clonotype showed up just a few times. This chain joins TRBV7-2 and TRBJ2-7, with D tentatively TRBD2 (5 bases). The germline gives CDR1 SGHTA, CDR2 FQGNSA. This CDR3 is built from 14 residues. The V end lost 5 bases, the J end lost 1 base, and 12 bases lay between the germline ends. CDR3 coding DNA: TGTGCCAGCAGCCCTAGCAAAGGGTCCTACGAGCAGTACGTC. Amino acids: CASSPSKGSYEQYV.

The V and J genes are TRBV6-2 or TRBV6-3 and TRBJ2-7, with TRBD1 matching over 8 bases. The CDR3 is 14 residues long. CDR1 is MNHEY, CDR2 SVGEGT, per germline. The V gene end was trimmed by 3 bases and the J gene end by 6 bases; junction bases not matched to a gene: 7. The CDR3 reads CASSYRPQGAEQYV. The CDR3 DNA is TGTGCCAGCAGTTATAGGCCCCAGGGGGCCGAGCAGTACGTC.

The V call is TRBV5-4, the J call TRBJ2-2; 7 bases line up with TRBD1. CDR3 length: 15 residues. With V trimmed by 7 bases and J by 2 bases, 8 bases remained unmatched. From germline, CDR1 is SGHNT and CDR2 YYREEE (reference sequence). CDR3 loop: CASPRGDSNTGELFF. CDR3 in DNA: TGTGCCAGCCCCCGAGGGGACAGCAACACCGGGGAGCTGTTTTTT.

This clonotype was recorded at least ten times. This sequence joins TRBV5-6 and TRBJ2-5; TRBD2 agrees at 8 bases. Matching the DNA end better, TRBJ2-3 makes the J call doubtful. The germline CDR1 and CDR2 sequences are SGHDT and YYEEEE. The CDR3 length is 11 residues. For the CDR3, the DNA is TGTGCCAGCAGCCGGGGGGGAACGCAGTATTTT. It specifies CASSRGGTQYF.

In this sample, this clonotype turned up a few times. The V and J genes are TRBV4-3 and TRBJ2-1, with 7 bases matching TRBD1. The CDR3 runs to 15 residues. From germline, CDR1 is LGHNA and CDR2 YSLEER. The junction had 12 bases not matched to a gene; V was cut back by 5 bases and J by 8 bases. The DNA for the CDR3 is TGCGCCAGCAGCGCCCGGGACAGTTTATGGGATGAGCAGTTCTTC. Translating gives CASSARDSLWDEQFF.

Only a few counts were recorded for this clonotype. The genes are TRBV12-3 or TRBV12-4 and TRBJ2-1; 10 bases align to TRBD1. CDR3 length equals 16 residues. J gave up 12 bases and V 1 base, and 12 bases lay outside the gene matches. CDR3 bases: TGTGCCAGCAGTTTAGGAGTGACTATTAGGGACAGGGGGCAGTTCTTC. Translation gives CASSLGVTIRDRGQFF.

This clonotype was found a few times. The rearrangement joins TRBV27 to TRBJ2-3; D call uncertain. CDR1 is MNHEY, CDR2 SMNVEV, per germline (reference sequence). Trimming left V 5 bases short and J 0 bases short, with 9 bases between. This CDR3 has 14 residues. CDR3 in DNA: TGTGCCAGCAGTACGCTCGGTAGCACAGATACGCAGTATTTT. This sequence encodes CASSTLGSTDTQYF.

V gene TRBV6-2 or TRBV6-3 combines with J gene TRBJ1-2; D remains ambiguous. Germline CDR1 MNHEY, CDR2 SVGEGT. V was clipped by 5 bases and J by 4 bases, with 20 bases between them. The CDR3 contains 16 residues. CDR3 residues: CASSAAWVGPLYGYTF. In nucleotides, the CDR3 is TGTGCCAGCAGTGCCGCGTGGGTCGGCCCCCTCTATGGCTACACCTTC.

CDR3 region: CASSPGTGLAYGYTF. The CDR3 DNA follows: TGTGCCAGCAGCCCCGGGACAGGGTTAGCCTATGGCTACACCTTC. The chain joins TRBV7-2 to TRBJ1-2; 9 bases line up with TRBD1. The CDR3 covers 15 residues. Trimming removed 5 bases from V and 4 bases from J; junction bases left unmatched: 8. The V gene's germline CDR1 is SGHTA and CDR2 FQGNSA.

The chain is built from TRBV12-3 or TRBV12-4 and TRBJ2-7; the match to TRBD1 covers 7 bases. This CDR3 contains 13 residues. Here the CDR3 DNA reads TGTGCCAGCATCCTGTCCGGGACAGTCGGGATCCGCGTC. Amino acid sequence: CASILSGTVGIRV.

This clonotype occurred a few times. In DNA form, the CDR3 reads TGTGCCAGCGATGGGACAGGGGGGGCGAACAATGAGCAGTTCTTC. Translating it yields CASDGTGGANNEQFF. The V gene is TRBV7-8, the J gene TRBJ2-1; 11 bases map to TRBD1. Germline V CDR1 and CDR2: SGHVS, FQNEAQ. Trimming took 8 bases from V and 5 from J; bases not matched to a gene: 8. The CDR3 runs 15 residues.

The rearrangement uses TRBV20-1 and TRBJ1-1; 10 positions match TRBD1. With V trimmed by 3 bases and J by 8 bases, 9 bases remained unmatched. Per germline, CDR1 DFQATT and CDR2 SNEGSKA (reference sequence). The CDR3 covers 14 residues. CDR3 region: CSASQTGGRSEAFF. In DNA form, the CDR3 reads TGCAGTGCTAGCCAGACAGGGGGCCGATCAGAAGCTTTCTTT.

The sample holds many counts of this clonotype. This rearrangement joins TRBV2 to TRBJ2-2; the D gene is possibly TRBD2 (5 bases). Germline loops: CDR1 SNHLY, CDR2 FYNNEI. The length of the CDR3 is 12 residues. The ends were cut back, 6 bases at V and 5 bases at J, with 7 bases in the middle. CDR3 protein: CASRTGTGELFF. CDR3 in DNA: TGTGCCAGCAGGACGGGGACCGGGGAGCTGTTTTTT.

This clonotype came up once. One end of the junction does not line up with germline, which may come from a read error. The chain uses TRBV27 and TRBJ1-2; 8 bases align to TRBD1. Per the germline V gene, CDR1 is MNHEY and CDR2 is SMNVEV (reference sequence). The CDR3 extends over 14 amino acids. CDR3 protein: CVSYGAGGSYGYTF. As DNA, the CDR3 is TGTGTCAGCTACGGGGCAGGGGGCAGTTATGGCTACACCTTC.

The chain recombines TRBV7-9 with TRBJ2-3; D assignment may be TRBD1 or TRBD2 (5 bases each). The germline CDR1 and CDR2 sequences are SEHNR and FQNEAQ (reference sequence). V lost 3 bases and J 0 bases, leaving 13 bases between the germline ends. The CDR3 contains 16 residues. The CDR3 loop is CASSLSGTPSTDTQYF. The CDR3 DNA sequence: TGTGCCAGCAGCTTGTCCGGGACCCCTAGCACAGATACGCAGTATTTT.

This clonotype has more than one count but fewer than ten. The chain joins TRBV7-6 to TRBJ2-3; D unclear. The CDR3 contains 12 residues. Per germline, CDR1 SGHVS and CDR2 FNYEAQ. V lost 8 bases and J lost 2, with 8 bases in between. The CDR3 protein is CASAVITDTQYF. The DNA of the CDR3 is TGTGCCAGCGCGGTAATCACAGATACGCAGTATTTT.

This clonotype has a count of ten or more. J is TRBJ2-1 and V is TRBV7-2; D gene uncertain. This CDR3 has 15 amino acids. Trimming removed 5 bases at V and 6 bases at J, with 17 bases between. CDR1 and CDR2 from the germline V gene are SGHTA and FQGNSA. The CDR3 reads CASSPRTERPNEQFF. The CDR3 region has the DNA TGTGCCAGCAGCCCAAGGACGGAGCGCCCCAATGAGCAGTTCTTC.

V and J are TRBV12-3 or TRBV12-4 and TRBJ2-5, with D unresolved. V was clipped by 6 bases and J by 2 bases, with 10 bases between them. The CDR3 spans 13 residues. CDR3 coding DNA: TGTGCCAGCAGGAACGGTGGGCAAGAGACCCAGTACTTC. Encoded protein: CASRNGGQETQYF.

The chain combines TRBV20-1 with TRBJ2-7; D may be TRBD2 (6 bases). This CDR3 is built from 15 residues. CDR1 is DFQATT and CDR2 is SNEGSKA in the germline V gene (reference sequence). The V gene lost 0 bases and the J gene lost 7 bases, with 19 bases spanning the gap. The CDR3: CSARDQASDVREQYF. The CDR3 DNA follows: TGCAGTGCTAGAGATCAGGCTAGCGATGTTAGAGAGCAGTACTTC.

J is TRBJ2-3 and V is TRBV12-3 or TRBV12-4; the D call may be TRBD1 or TRBD2 (5 bases each). Trimming took 6 bases from V and 7 from J, leaving 11 bases between them. The CDR3 covers 12 residues. The CDR3 sequence is CASRGDFHTQYF. CDR3 in DNA: TGTGCCAGCAGGGGGGATTTTCATACGCAGTATTTT.

The chain joins TRBV10-3 to TRBJ2-7; TRBD1 matches 7 bases. Per germline, CDR1 ENHRY and CDR2 SYGVKD. The CDR3 totals 17 residues. Trimming at V came to 2 bases and at J to 2 bases, leaving 12 bases not matched to a gene. The CDR3 protein is CAISEPSTGNGTYEQYF. In DNA form, the CDR3 reads TGTGCCATCAGTGAGCCCTCGACAGGGAACGGCACCTACGAGCAGTACTTC.

This clonotype has ten or more counts. V and J are TRBV7-8 and TRBJ2-1; perhaps TRBD2 as D (6 bases). CDR1 SGHVS and CDR2 FQNEAQ come from the germline V gene. The CDR3 is 15 amino acids. V dropped 1 base and J dropped 3 bases, with 10 bases sitting between them. The CDR3 sequence: CASSLVRGDYNEQFF. CDR3 DNA sequence: TGTGCCAGCAGCTTAGTGCGGGGAGACTACAATGAGCAGTTCTTC.

This chain connects TRBV7-9 to TRBJ2-1; D uncertain. The CDR3 loop spans 15 amino acids. Trimming shortened V by 0 bases and J by 0 bases, and 6 bases separated the two germline ends. CDR1 and CDR2 from the germline V gene are SEHNR and FQNEAQ (reference sequence). CDR3: CASSLAIRSYNEQFF. CDR3 nucleotide sequence: TGTGCCAGCAGCTTAGCTATCCGCTCCTACAATGAGCAGTTCTTC. The full variable domain, in which reference TRBV7-9 and TRBJ2-1 provide the parts outside the CDR3, is DTGVSQNPRHKITKRGQNVTFRCDPISEHNRLYWYRQTLGQGPEFLTYFQNEAQLEKSRLLSDRFSAERPKGSFSTLEIQRTEQGDSAMYLCASSLAIRSYNEQFFGPGTRLTVL.

V gene TRBV7-9 combines with J gene TRBJ2-7; 10 bases are shared with TRBD1. Germline CDR1 SEHNR, CDR2 FQNEAQ (reference sequence). CDR3 length: 15 residues. V shed 4 bases, J shed 5 bases, and the junction held 8 bases outside the gene matches. Here the CDR3 reads CASSSGQGQRNEQYF. The CDR3 nucleotides read TGTGCCAGCAGCTCGGGACAGGGGCAGCGAAACGAGCAGTACTTC. The full variable domain, rest sourced from reference TRBV7-9 and TRBJ2-7, is DTGVSQNPRHKITKRGQNVTFRCDPISEHNRLYWYRQTLGQGPEFLTYFQNEAQLEKSRLLSDRFSAERPKGSFSTLEIQRTEQGDSAMYLCASSSGQGQRNEQYFGPGTRLTVT.